What follows describes a single TCR beta chain. These data belong to a study of response to subunit inactivated influenza vaccine. TCRdb used MiXCR to reprocess the RT-PCR reads, holding one entry per CDR3 protein. This table has around 200,000 distinct CDR3 sequences, about 9% appearing once. CDR3 length: 16 amino acids. CDR1 is SGHTA, CDR2 FQGNSA, per germline. V was clipped by 2 bases and J by 6 bases, with 17 bases between them. This receptor was identified in a man in his fifties or sixties who received an inactivated influenza vaccine. This chain joins TRBV7-2 and TRBJ2-1; possibly TRBD2 for D (6 bases). The sample was non-naive T cells sorted from PBMCs, taken on the day of vaccination. The CDR3 DNA sequence: TGTGCCAGCAGCTTATCATCGGGAGCCGGTCGCAATGAGCAGTTCTTC. Amino acids: CASSLSSGAGRNEQFF. The full variable domain, in which reference TRBV7-2 and TRBJ2-1 provide the parts outside the CDR3, is GAGVSQSPSNKVTEKGKDVELRCDPISGHTALYWYRQSLGQGLEFLIYFQGNSAPDKSGLPSDRFSAERTGGSVSTLTIQRTQQEDSAVYLCASSLSSGAGRNEQFFGPGTRLTVL.